Sequencing of this T cell receptor beta chain was carried out in a study of T cells in tuberculosis. Study information: CD1B tetramers identified T cells specific for mycobacterial lipid GMM. General study findings and limits: Shorter CDR3-alpha in active tuberculosis partly drove smaller distances. Active tuberculosis cases were adults; controls were adolescents.

In its sample, this clone was seen once. Antigen: not known. Tuberculin skin test and IGRA determined adolescents' latent tuberculosis status at entry. V gave up 1 base and J gave up 4 bases; unmatched junction bases: 9. Looked up from germline, CDR1 is LNHNV and CDR2 is YYDKDF (reference sequence). The CDR3 consists of 17 residues. TCRdb keeps only in-frame clones here, not all; method: immunoSEQ multiplex PCR. This repertoire shows more than 20,000 clones, 85% to 90% found once; its top ten account for roughly 14%. This sequence was found in a donor aged 10 to 29 with latent tuberculosis or without tuberculosis infection. The sequenced material came from PBMCs. The chain uses TRBV15 and TRBJ1-5; 8 bases agree with TRBD1. The CDR3 sequence is CATSRGGTGNSNQPQHF. The CDR3 DNA reads TGTGCCACCAGCAGAGGGGGGACAGGAAATTCTAATCAGCCCCAGCATTTT.